Detailed here is one T cell receptor (beta chain). What this receptor recognizes is not known. No per-base quality is available; no much larger clone lies one base away. These data are taken from a study of T cell responses to AZD1222 COVID-19 vaccine (dated by TCRdb to the early 2020s). As for the study more broadly: AZD1222 recipients given second doses at about 4 weeks or at about 12 weeks were pooled, since spike-specific TCR depth and breadth were not found to differ between the two schedules. A total of over 230 trial participants underwent TCR sequencing, of whom 207 received two doses of AZD1222 and 26 received two doses of the MenACWY control vaccine. Enrollment into the trials was organized by age into subgroups of 18-55, 56-69 and 70-plus years, and those subgroups contained roughly 150, 30 and 60 TCR-sequenced participants, respectively. Study-wide findings and limitations: After two AZD1222 doses, both the breadth and the depth of spike-specific TCRs were significantly higher than at day 0 and than in MenACWY recipients. No day 14 peak-response samples were available, so repertoires were characterized only after the peak T cell response. In the small 56-69-year group, the increase in depth fell short of significance, most likely because of low power. Conclusions about previously exposed vaccinees are limited, since just a handful of AZD1222 recipients were seropositive for SARS-CoV-2 at baseline. Participants were mostly white British, with more females than males. The authors suggested clonal diversity may have been underestimated. Epitopes outside the regions mutated in the B.1.351 and B.1.1.7 variants were reportedly recognized by nearly half of the unique spike-specific TCRs. CD4 TCRs associated with the vaccine covered the entire spike protein, and the dominant responses were in regions 160-218 and 743-854.

The CDR3 regions of human TCRbeta chains were analyzed by immunosequencing. Under the source paper's analysis protocol: Repertoire TCRs were checked for matches against a reference library of SARS-CoV-2-specific TCRs that had been generated using the MIRA antigen-specificity platform. Breadth was defined as the fraction of unique TCRs that were SARS-CoV-2-associated. Depth was defined as the fraction of total T cells that were SARS-CoV-2-associated. Using the MIRA data, each spike-specific TCR was mapped to the spike region that the TCR reacts to and placed in a CD4 or CD8 class. Log10-transformed breadth and depth values were compared by one-way ANOVA with Sidak's multiple comparisons tests. TCRdb limited this immuneACCESS table to in-frame rearrangements with V and J called. A share of clones is missing; checked studies link under half to unresolved V genes, and the rest is unexplained. V and J calls and clone size are copied from that table; D and trimming were computed from the DNA. The sample table holds 90,000 to 130,000 clones, of which about 85% were seen once. The top ten hold around 3.2% of the sample.

Interpreted using the paper, the time point label stands for: baseline before first vaccination. The vaccinee samples were drawn from two UK trials, COV001 and COV002, one of which was a single-blind randomized controlled phase 2/3 trial testing AZD1222 (ChAdOx1 nCoV-19) in healthy adults. For TCRbeta chain sequencing, PBMC samples from trial participants were taken at day 0 and at day 28 after the second dose. Source: peripheral blood, taken on day 0 of AZD1222 vaccination. This sequence was found in an adult in good health.

The DNA is TGTGCCAGCAGCTCGGGACAGGGGCACACCGGGGAGCTGTTTTTT. Translation gives CASSSGQGHTGELFF. The chain joins TRBV11-3 to TRBJ2-2, with 10 central nucleotides matching TRBD1. Unmatched junction bases come to 2, with V trimmed by 4 bases and J by 3 bases. Sequences SGHNT (CDR1) and YENEEA (CDR2) are obtained from the germline V gene. From cysteine to phenylalanine, the CDR3 is 15 amino acids long. The sequence is cut down to CDR3 DNA, 45 bases in frame from base 1.